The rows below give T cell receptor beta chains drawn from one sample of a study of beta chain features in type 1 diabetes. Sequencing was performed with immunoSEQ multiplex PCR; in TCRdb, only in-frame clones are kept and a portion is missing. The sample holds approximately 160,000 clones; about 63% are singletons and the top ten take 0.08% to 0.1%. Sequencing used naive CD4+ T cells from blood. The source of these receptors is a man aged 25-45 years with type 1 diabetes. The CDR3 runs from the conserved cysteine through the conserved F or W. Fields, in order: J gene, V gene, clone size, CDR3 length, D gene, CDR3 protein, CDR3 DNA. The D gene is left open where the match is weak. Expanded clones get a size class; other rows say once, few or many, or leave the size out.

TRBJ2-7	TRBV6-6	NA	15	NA	CASSSRDPSSYEQYF	TGTGCCAGCAGCTCAAGGGACCCTTCGTCCTACGAGCAGTACTTC
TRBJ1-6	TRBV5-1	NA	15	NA	CASSFRQSYNSPLHF	TGCGCCAGCAGCTTCAGACAGAGCTATAATTCACCCCTCCACTTT
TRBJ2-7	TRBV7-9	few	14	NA	CASSPPGGGYEQYF	TGTGCCAGCAGCCCCCCCGGAGGAGGGTACGAGCAGTACTTC
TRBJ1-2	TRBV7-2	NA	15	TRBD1	CASSLGTGDLYGYTF	TGTGCCAGCAGCTTAGGGACAGGGGACCTCTATGGCTACACCTTC
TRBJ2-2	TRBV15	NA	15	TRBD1	CATRMDPGGTGELFF	TGTGCCACCAGAATGGATCCAGGGGGAACCGGGGAGCTGTTTTTT
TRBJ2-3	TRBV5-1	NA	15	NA	CASSRTTSTADTQYF	TGCGCCAGCAGCAGAACGACTAGTACCGCAGATACGCAGTATTTT
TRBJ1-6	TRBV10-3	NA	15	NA	CAISEYFDGSTPLHF	TGTGCCATCAGTGAATATTTTGACGGTTCAACACCCCTCCACTTT
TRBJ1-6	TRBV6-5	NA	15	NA	CASSRLGQDNSPLHF	TGTGCCAGCAGCCGTCTCGGACAAGATAATTCACCCCTCCACTTT
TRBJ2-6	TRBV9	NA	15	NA	CASSIQAAGANVLTF	TGTGCCAGCAGCATACAAGCGGCGGGGGCCAACGTCCTGACTTTC
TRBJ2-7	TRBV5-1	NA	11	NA	CASSSTYEQYF	TGCGCCAGCAGCTCTACCTACGAGCAGTACTTC
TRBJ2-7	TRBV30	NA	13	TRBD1	CAWDRTGGYEQYF	TGTGCCTGGGATAGGACAGGAGGCTACGAGCAGTACTTC
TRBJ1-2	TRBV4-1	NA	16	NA	CASSQDRSGGAYGYTF	TGCGCCAGCAGCCAAGATCGGTCCGGAGGGGCCTATGGCTACACCTTC
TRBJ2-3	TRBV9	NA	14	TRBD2	CASSSRTSADTQYF	TGTGCCAGCAGCTCCCGGACTAGCGCAGATACGCAGTATTTT
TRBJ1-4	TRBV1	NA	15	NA	CTSSQDGTRAEKLFF	TGCACCAGCAGCCAAGATGGGACTCGCGCGGAAAAACTGTTTTTT
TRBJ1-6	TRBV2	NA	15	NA	CASRNRDGYNSPLHF	TGTGCCAGCAGAAACAGGGACGGCTATAATTCACCCCTCCACTTT
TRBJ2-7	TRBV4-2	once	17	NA	CASSQASLAASSYEQYF	TGTGCCAGCAGCCAAGCCAGCTTAGCGGCAAGCTCCTACGAGCAGTACTTC
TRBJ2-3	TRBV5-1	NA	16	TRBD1	CASSLEGGQGTDTQYF	TGCGCCAGCAGCTTGGAAGGAGGACAGGGCACAGATACGCAGTATTTT
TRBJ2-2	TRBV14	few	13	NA	CASSRGLTGELFF	TGTGCCAGCAGCCGAGGACTCACCGGGGAGCTGTTTTTT
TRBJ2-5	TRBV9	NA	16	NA	CASSVGTILYQETQYF	TGTGCCAGCAGCGTAGGGACAATCTTGTACCAAGAGACCCAGTACTTC
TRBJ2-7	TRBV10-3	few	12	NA	CAIRGGQTEQYF	TGTGCCATCAGGGGGGGACAGACGGAGCAGTACTTC
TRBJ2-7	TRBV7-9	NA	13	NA	CASSSGFSYEQYF	TGTGCCAGCAGCTCTGGGTTTTCCTACGAGCAGTACTTC
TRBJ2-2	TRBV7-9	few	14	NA	CASSLGDFAGELFF	TGTGCCAGCAGCTTAGGGGATTTCGCCGGGGAGCTGTTTTTT
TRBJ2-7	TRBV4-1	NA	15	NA	CASSQEWQTSYEQYF	TGCGCCAGCAGCCAAGAATGGCAGACCTCCTACGAGCAGTACTTC
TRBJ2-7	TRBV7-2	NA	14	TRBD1	CASSPAGQGYEQYF	TGTGCCAGCAGCCCTGCCGGACAGGGCTACGAGCAGTACTTC
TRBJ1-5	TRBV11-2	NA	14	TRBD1	CASSRTGGDQPQHF	TGTGCCAGCAGCCGCACAGGGGGTGATCAGCCCCAGCATTTT
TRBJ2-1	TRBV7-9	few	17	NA	CASSSQKTSTSNAEQFF	TGTGCCAGCAGCTCCCAGAAAACCTCGACTAGTAATGCTGAGCAGTTCTTC
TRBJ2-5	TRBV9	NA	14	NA	CASSVVGSQETQYF	TGTGCCAGCAGCGTAGTGGGGTCCCAAGAGACCCAGTACTTC